These 29 T cell receptor beta chains share one sample of origin, sequenced in a study of blood T cell repertoires in COVID-19. Produced via immunoSEQ multiplex PCR; TCRdb's table is partial and in-frame only. The sample includes fewer than 250,000 clones, around 87% of them seen just once. The material sequenced was PBMCs or T cells enriched from blood (not recorded which). The receptor set was obtained from a man younger than 40 who had been exposed to COVID-19.

The genes are TRBV19 and TRBJ1-3; 11 nucleotides agree with TRBD1. V trimming: 7 bases; J trimming: 0 bases; junction bases outside the gene matches: 11. Germline assignment: CDR1 LNHDA and CDR2 SQIVND (reference sequence). The CDR3 is 18 amino acids. CDR3 residues: CASIDWTGGLNSGNTIYF. CDR3 in DNA: TGTGCCAGTATCGATTGGACAGGGGGCCTAAACTCTGGAAACACCATATATTTT.

At least ten counts were recorded for this clone. The CDR3 here is CAWSAGQDNSPLHF. As DNA, the CDR3 is TGTGCCTGGAGCGCGGGACAGGATAATTCACCCCTCCACTTT. The V and J genes are TRBV30 and TRBJ1-6, with 8 nucleotides matching TRBD1. CDR3 length: 14 amino acids. The V and J ends lost 3 bases and 5 bases, in that order; junction bases with no gene match: 3. The germline V gene has CDR1 GTSNPN and CDR2 SVGIG (reference sequence).

V gene TRBV18 combines with J gene TRBJ1-5, with no clear D. Germline V gene data show CDR1 as KGHSH and CDR2 as LQKENI. V was clipped by 2 bases and J by 0 bases, with 17 bases between them. The CDR3 totals 18 residues. The CDR3 DNA reads as TGTGCCAGCTCACCAGTGTCCCGGGTAGGATTTAGCAATCAGCCCCAGCATTTT. This gives the protein CASSPVSRVGFSNQPQHF. Complete variable domain (other parts from reference TRBV18 and TRBJ1-5): NAGVMQNPRHLVRRRGQEARLRCSPMKGHSHVYWYRQLPEEGLKFMVYLQKENIIDESGMPKERFSAEFPKEGPSILRIQQVVRGDSAAYFCASSPVSRVGFSNQPQHFGDGTRLSIL.

V is TRBV27 and J is TRBJ2-2, with D perhaps TRBD1 (6 bases). The CDR3 totals 12 residues. Germline CDR1 MNHEY, CDR2 SMNVEV (reference sequence). V was trimmed by 6 bases and J by 5 bases, leaving 7 bases between them. The DNA of the CDR3 is TGTGCCAGCAGCACAGGGACCGGGGAGCTGTTTTTT. This sequence encodes CASSTGTGELFF.

CDR3: CASSLIEVGTSGGNEQFF. CDR3 DNA: TGTGCCAGTAGTCTCATCGAGGTTGGGACTAGCGGGGGAAATGAGCAGTTCTTC. The chain recombines TRBV19 with TRBJ2-1, with 14 bases identical to TRBD2. V dropped 5 bases and J dropped 7; count of bases not matched to a gene: 13. The CDR3 runs to 18 residues. The germline V gene encodes CDR1 LNHDA and CDR2 SQIVND (reference sequence).

In this sample, this clone turned up once. The genes are TRBV19 and TRBJ1-5, with D tentatively TRBD1 (5 bases). With 3 bases removed from V and 1 base from J, the gap between germline ends came to 16 bases. Germline CDR1 LNHDA, CDR2 SQIVND (reference sequence). The CDR3 loop spans 17 amino acids. In DNA form, the CDR3 reads TGTGCCAGTAGTATGGAGACGGCGGGGGGAAGCAATCAGCCCCAGCATTTT. Protein product: CASSMETAGGSNQPQHF.

The chain has TRBV7-3 and TRBJ2-7; D is undetermined. This CDR3 is 15 amino acids long. Trimming took 5 bases from V and 1 from J, leaving 15 bases between them. The germline CDR1 and CDR2 sequences are SGHTA and FQGTGA. CDR3 loop: CASSPTSSKSYEQYF. CDR3 nucleotides: TGTGCCAGCAGCCCAACTTCGAGCAAATCCTACGAGCAGTACTTC.

CDR3 protein: CASSQDRRPNYGYTF. The CDR3 nucleotides read TGTGCCAGCAGCCAAGATAGGCGGCCGAACTATGGCTACACCTTC. The chain couples TRBV4-2 to TRBJ1-2; D remains unclear. Germline values: CDR1 LGHNA, CDR2 YNFKEQ. The CDR3 length is 15 residues. The V gene lost 0 bases and the J gene lost 2 bases, with 10 bases spanning the gap.

This sequence joins TRBV7-9 and TRBJ2-3, with 7 bases identical to TRBD2. This CDR3 spans 13 amino acids. Trimming at V came to 11 bases and at J to 5 bases, leaving 10 bases not matched to a gene. Germline lookup yields CDR1 SEHNR and CDR2 FQNEAQ (reference sequence). This CDR3 is CAGGAGPQDTQYF. CDR3 DNA sequence: TGTGCCGGGGGAGCGGGGCCTCAAGATACGCAGTATTTT.

This CDR3 is CASSLDRTGQETQYF. DNA of the CDR3: TGTGCCAGCAGCTTAGATAGGACAGGGCAAGAGACCCAGTACTTC. This chain joins TRBV7-8 and TRBJ2-5; 8 nucleotides agree with TRBD1. CDR1 and CDR2 from the germline V gene are SGHVS and FQNEAQ. There are 15 residues in the CDR3. V lost 1 base to trimming and J lost 2 bases; unmatched junction nucleotides: 3.

The V and J genes are TRBV19 and TRBJ1-1; a possible D gene is TRBD1 (6 bases). V lost 7 bases to trimming and J lost 5 bases, with 14 bases between them. Germline V lookup: CDR1 LNHDA, CDR2 SQIVND (reference sequence). The CDR3 length is 13 residues. The CDR3: CASTTNRETEAFF. CDR3 sequence (DNA): TGTGCCAGTACCACGAACAGGGAGACTGAAGCTTTCTTT.

This clone showed up just once. The V call is TRBV7-8, the J call TRBJ2-6; a possible D gene is TRBD1 (6 bases). The germline CDR1 and CDR2 sequences are SGHVS and FQNEAQ. This CDR3 has 18 amino acids. Deletions cut 0 bases from V and 0 bases from J, with 12 bases between. CDR3 coding DNA: TGTGCCAGCAGCTTAGCGGCAGGGGCCCTCTCTGGGGCCAACGTCCTGACTTTC. The encoded protein is CASSLAAGALSGANVLTF.

The chain couples TRBV5-1 to TRBJ1-4, with TRBD1 as a possible D gene (5 bases). This CDR3 has 15 amino acids. Germline CDR1 is SGHRS and CDR2 is YFSETQ. Trimming stripped 4 bases from V and 4 bases from J, with 14 bases between. Here the CDR3 reads CASSPAAGHNEKLFF. DNA for the CDR3: TGCGCCAGCAGCCCCGCGGCAGGGCATAATGAAAAACTGTTTTTT.

This chain connects TRBV7-9 to TRBJ1-5; D is undetermined. This CDR3 comprises 13 residues. Trimming shortened V by 1 base and J by 7 bases, and 8 bases separated the two germline ends. Germline V gene sequence: CDR1 SEHNR, CDR2 FQNEAQ (reference sequence). CDR3 region: CASSLGPSQPQHF. DNA of the CDR3: TGTGCCAGCAGCTTAGGTCCCTCCCAGCCCCAGCATTTT.

The chain carries TRBV19 and TRBJ2-1, with a weak D call TRBD1 (5 bases). Germline V CDR1 and CDR2: LNHDA, SQIVND (reference sequence). V lost 4 bases to trimming and J lost 4 bases, with 17 bases between them. CDR3 length: 16 residues. Here the CDR3 DNA reads TGTGCCAGTAGTAAGGGGCGAGTAGGAAGGTACAATGAGCAGTTCTTC. It yields the protein CASSKGRVGRYNEQFF. The full variable domain, with the rest looked up from reference TRBV19 and TRBJ2-1, is DGGITQSPKYLFRKEGQNVTLSCEQNLNHDAMYWYRQDPGQGLRLIYYSQIVNDFQKGDIAEGYSVSREKKESFPLTVTSAQKNPTAFYLCASSKGRVGRYNEQFFGPGTRLTVL.

This chain uses TRBV9 with TRBJ1-5; D is perhaps TRBD1 (5 bases). CDR3 length equals 15 residues. Germline loops: CDR1 SGDLS, CDR2 YYNGEE. Trimming removed 0 bases from V and 4 bases from J, with 11 bases in between. DNA of the CDR3: TGTGCCAGCAGCGTAGGGCAGGGTGGGAATCAGCCCCAGCATTTT. It encodes CASSVGQGGNQPQHF.

The rearrangement uses TRBV27 and TRBJ2-2; D gene uncertain. Between the trimmed V and J ends, which lost 0 bases and 8 bases, there was a span of 7 bases. The CDR3 length is 13 residues. Germline loops: CDR1 MNHEY, CDR2 SMNVEV (reference sequence). The CDR3 DNA reads TGTGCCAGCAGTTTATCGAGGAAGGGGGAGCTGTTTTTT. Amino acid sequence: CASSLSRKGELFF.

In its sample, this clone was seen a few times. J is TRBJ2-7 and V is TRBV5-6; D not certain. CDR1 SGHDT and CDR2 YYEEEE come from the germline V gene. This CDR3 has 15 residues. Trimming removed 3 bases from V and 2 bases from J, with 15 bases in between. The CDR3 DNA sequence: TGTGCCAGCAGCTCTTACAGAAACCCCGCCTACGAGCAGTACTTC. Translation gives CASSSYRNPAYEQYF.

The J gene is TRBJ1-2, the V gene TRBV7-3; D is uncertain. The germline CDR1 and CDR2 sequences are SGHTA and FQGTGA. This CDR3 comprises 13 residues. V was shortened by 1 base and J by 8 bases, with 11 bases between the two germline ends. CDR3 coding DNA: TGTGCCAGCAGCTTAAGCGGTTTAGAGGGCTACACCTTC. Its protein is CASSLSGLEGYTF.

This clone has a handful of counts. This chain uses TRBV5-1 with TRBJ2-2; 7 nucleotides match TRBD2. The CDR3 is 15 amino acids. With 0 bases clipped from V and 3 bases from J, the junction kept 2 bases outside the gene matches. Germline-derived CDR1 and CDR2 are SGHRS and YFSETQ. The DNA for the CDR3 is TGCGCCAGCAGCTTGGGACTAGCCGACACCGGGGAGCTGTTTTTT. Translation: CASSLGLADTGELFF. Filled out from reference TRBV5-1 and TRBJ2-2, the complete variable domain reads KAGVTQTPRYLIKTRGQQVTLSCSPISGHRSVSWYQQTPGQGLQFLFEYFSETQRNKGNFPGRFSGRQFSNSRSEMNVSTLELGDSALYLCASSLGLADTGELFFGEGSRLTVL.

This chain uses TRBV10-3 with TRBJ1-2, with 8 bases aligning to TRBD1. This CDR3 is 15 amino acids long. Losses at the gene ends were 3 bases for V and 4 bases for J; bases not matched to a gene: 7. From germline, CDR1 is ENHRY and CDR2 SYGVKD. CDR3 sequence reads: CAISDGQGGVYGYTF. The CDR3 DNA reads TGTGCCATCAGTGATGGACAGGGAGGGGTCTATGGCTACACCTTC.

This rearrangement joins TRBV7-2 to TRBJ2-5; 7 bases are a match to TRBD2. Losses at the gene ends were 4 bases for V and 5 bases for J; bases not matched to a gene: 7. This CDR3 is built from 14 residues. Germline V gene sequence: CDR1 SGHTA, CDR2 FQGNSA. CDR3 loop: CASSSWGGGETQYF. DNA for the CDR3: TGTGCCAGCAGCTCGTGGGGGGGAGGTGAGACCCAGTACTTC.

V usage is TRBV3-1 (or the pseudogene TRBV3-2) and J usage is TRBJ1-6, with D possibly being TRBD1 (5 bases). Germline lookup yields CDR1 LGHDT and CDR2 YNNKEL (reference sequence). Trimming took 1 base from V and 5 from J, leaving 12 bases between them. The CDR3 has 16 residues. The CDR3 DNA follows: TGTGCCAGCAGCCAAGGGGCGGGGACCAATAATTCACCCCTCCACTTT. This translates into CASSQGAGTNNSPLHF.

This rearrangement joins TRBV12-5 to TRBJ2-7; D is perhaps TRBD2 (5 bases). The CDR3 runs 11 residues. Deletions cut 6 bases from V and 6 bases from J, with 9 bases between. Germline V CDR1 and CDR2: LGHNT, FRNRAP. CDR3 bases: TGTGCTAGTGGCCTGAGGGTCGAGCAGTACTTC. It codes for CASGLRVEQYF.

V is TRBV5-4 and J is TRBJ1-1; D is unclear. Germline V gives CDR1 SGHNT, CDR2 YYREEE (reference sequence). The CDR3 consists of 13 residues. V was pared by 0 bases and J by 3 bases, with 6 bases between. The CDR3 DNA reads as TGTGCCAGCAGCTTGGTCCGAGACACTGAAGCTTTCTTT. This translates into CASSLVRDTEAFF.

This chain links TRBV10-3 with TRBJ2-2; D not resolved. The CDR3 has 13 residues. V lost 10 bases, J lost 4 bases, and 13 bases lay in between. Germline V gene sequence: CDR1 ENHRY, CDR2 SYGVKD. CDR3 sequence (DNA): TGTGCCACCAGGCGCGATCCCACCGGGGAGCTGTTTTTT. Protein sequence: CATRRDPTGELFF.

The rearrangement links TRBV11-2 to TRBJ2-3, with D possibly being TRBD2 (7 bases). The CDR3 runs 17 residues. Per the germline V gene, CDR1 is SGHAT and CDR2 is FQNNGV. V dropped 7 bases and J dropped 2 bases, with 22 bases sitting between them. The CDR3 is CASNRGALRGNTDTQYF. CDR3 bases: TGTGCCAGCAACCGGGGGGCCTTAAGGGGCAACACAGATACGCAGTATTTT.

In this sample, this clone turned up once. V gene TRBV10-3 combines with J gene TRBJ2-3, with 9 bases aligning to TRBD1. Germline lookup yields CDR1 ENHRY and CDR2 SYGVKD. With 4 bases clipped from V and 2 bases from J, the junction kept 7 bases outside the gene matches. This CDR3 contains 16 residues. CDR3 coding DNA: TGTGCCATCAGTGGTACAGGGGGCAGGCCCACAGATACGCAGTATTTT. This gives the protein CAISGTGGRPTDTQYF.

The chain uses TRBV7-7 and TRBJ2-1, with 14 bases that match TRBD2. The CDR3 spans 16 residues. The junction had 5 bases not matched to a gene; V was cut back by 5 bases and J by 5 bases. Germline lookup yields CDR1 SSHAT and CDR2 FNYEAQ (reference sequence). In DNA form, the CDR3 reads TGTGCCAGCAGCCCGGGACTAGCGGGGGTTGACAATGAGCAGTTCTTC. It yields the protein CASSPGLAGVDNEQFF.